The 14 T cell receptor beta chains given below trace back to one sample, sequenced in a study of human thymus T cells. TCRdb keeps only in-frame clones here, not all; method: immunoSEQ multiplex PCR. This sample has roughly 54,000 clones; about 94% occur once, and the top ten carry about 6.5%. Sequencing was carried out using blood. The source of these receptors is a boy younger than two with a congenital heart defect but otherwise immunologically healthy.

This chain joins TRBV7-9 and TRBJ2-7, with a possible D match to TRBD2 (6 bases). The CDR3 has 16 amino acids. Per germline, CDR1 SEHNR and CDR2 FQNEAQ (reference sequence). V was shortened by 5 bases and J by 0 bases, with 17 bases between the two germline ends. The CDR3 loop is CASSQRLANSSYEQYF. The CDR3, as DNA: TGTGCCAGCAGCCAGCGGCTAGCGAACAGCTCCTACGAGCAGTACTTC.

In its sample, this clone was seen once. The V gene is TRBV19, the J gene TRBJ1-1; D is ambiguous. V was pared by 3 bases and J by 3 bases, with 5 bases between. Germline lookup yields CDR1 LNHDA and CDR2 SQIVND (reference sequence). CDR3 length: 12 amino acids. The CDR3 DNA sequence: TGTGCCAGTAGTATCACGTACACTGAAGCTTTCTTT. This gives the protein CASSITYTEAFF.

This chain connects TRBV7-9 to TRBJ2-7, with 7 bases matching TRBD1. The germline V gene encodes CDR1 SEHNR and CDR2 FQNEAQ (reference sequence). Losses at the gene ends were 1 base for V and 2 bases for J; bases not matched to a gene: 11. The CDR3 is made up of 17 amino acids. The CDR3 DNA reads as TGTGCCAGCAGCTTAGGACCGGGACAGCGAAGCCCCTACGAGCAGTACTTC. Protein sequence: CASSLGPGQRSPYEQYF.

This chain uses TRBV7-3 with TRBJ2-5; TRBD1 might be the D (5 bases). Trimming removed 4 bases from V and 2 bases from J, with 8 bases in between. The CDR3 loop spans 13 amino acids. The germline V gene has CDR1 SGHTA and CDR2 FQGTGA. CDR3 DNA: TGTGCCAGCAGCTCGGACACACAAGAGACCCAGTACTTC. Its protein product is CASSSDTQETQYF.

The genes are TRBV6-5 and TRBJ2-7, with D maybe TRBD2 (6 bases). Germline CDR1 MNHEY, CDR2 SVGAGI. Trimming stripped 0 bases from V and 4 bases from J, with 10 bases between. CDR3 length equals 14 residues. Here the CDR3 DNA reads TGTGCCAGCAGTTACTCGACGGGGACTTACGAGCAGTACTTC. Translating gives CASSYSTGTYEQYF.

CDR3 amino acids: CASSFSGRTDTQYF. As DNA, the CDR3 is TGTGCCAGCAGCTTTAGCGGGAGAACAGATACGCAGTATTTT. The V and J genes are TRBV7-8 and TRBJ2-3, with 9 nucleotides matching TRBD2. The CDR3 runs 14 residues. V trimming: 3 bases; J trimming: 3 bases; junction bases outside the gene matches: 1. Germline lookup yields CDR1 SGHVS and CDR2 FQNEAQ. The full variable domain, rest sourced from reference TRBV7-8 and TRBJ2-3, is GAGVSQSPRYKVAKRGQDVALRCDPISGHVSLFWYQQALGQGPEFLTYFQNEAQLDKSGLPSDRFFAERPEGSVSTLKIQRTQQEDSAVYLCASSFSGRTDTQYFGPGTRLTVL.

This clone was observed a single time. CDR3 coding DNA: TGTGCCAGCAGCTTAGGAGGGGGATCTGGAAACACCATATATTTT. Translating gives CASSLGGGSGNTIYF. This chain uses TRBV7-2 with TRBJ1-3, with TRBD1 as a possible D gene (6 bases). The CDR3 extends over 15 amino acids. Per the germline V gene, CDR1 is SGHTA and CDR2 is FQGNSA. Between the trimmed V and J ends, which lost 1 base and 1 base, there was a span of 8 bases.

The chain links TRBV28 to TRBJ1-5; the D gene is possibly TRBD1 (6 bases). This CDR3 spans 16 amino acids. Trimming pared 1 base from V and 5 bases from J, leaving 15 bases between. From germline, CDR1 is MDHEN and CDR2 SYDVKM. The DNA of the CDR3 is TGTGCCAGCAGTTTATCTCGAGAGACAGGCGATCAGCCCCAGCATTTT. It is translated as CASSLSRETGDQPQHF.

The genes are TRBV7-8 and TRBJ2-5; the D is unclear. Trimming pared 6 bases from V and 5 bases from J, leaving 25 bases between. The CDR3 consists of 17 residues. Germline V lookup: CDR1 SGHVS, CDR2 FQNEAQ. In DNA form, the CDR3 reads TGTGCCAGCAGTTTTAATCCTTTAAAACACCCTTGGGAGACCCAGTACTTC. Protein: CASSFNPLKHPWETQYF.

This clone was observed a handful of times. The CDR3 is CASSSGGNTEAFF. The CDR3 DNA reads TGTGCCAGCAGCTCTGGCGGGAACACTGAAGCTTTCTTT. V gene TRBV7-3 combines with J gene TRBJ1-1; D call uncertain. Trimming shortened V by 4 bases and J by 1 base, and 7 bases separated the two germline ends. The CDR3 extends over 13 amino acids. Germline assignment: CDR1 SGHTA and CDR2 FQGTGA. The full variable domain, in which reference TRBV7-3 and TRBJ1-1 provide the parts outside the CDR3, is GAGVSQTPSNKVTEKGKYVELRCDPISGHTALYWYRQSLGQGPEFLIYFQGTGAADDSGLPNDRFFAVRPEGSVSTLKIQRTERGDSAVYLCASSSGGNTEAFFGQGTRLTVV.

The chain uses TRBV4-3 and TRBJ1-4, with D possibly TRBD1 on 6 matching bases. Looked up from germline, CDR1 is LGHNA and CDR2 is YSLEER. The CDR3 has 16 amino acids. V was clipped by 2 bases and J by 5 bases, with 15 bases between them. The chain's CDR3 is CASSQQPSQGNEKLFF. The CDR3 DNA sequence: TGCGCCAGCAGCCAACAACCTTCGCAGGGGAATGAAAAACTGTTTTTT.

The CDR3 spells CASSRGTGHGYTF. CDR3 DNA sequence: TGCGCCAGCAGCAGGGGGACAGGGCATGGCTACACCTTC. The chain couples TRBV5-1 to TRBJ1-2, with 9 bases identical to TRBD1. CDR3 length: 13 amino acids. The junction had 4 bases not matched to a gene; V was cut back by 4 bases and J by 6 bases. The germline V gene encodes CDR1 SGHRS and CDR2 YFSETQ.

V and J are TRBV28 and TRBJ2-7, with D perhaps matching TRBD1 (5 bases). Between the trimmed V and J ends, which lost 3 bases and 3 bases, there was a span of 15 bases. The CDR3 sequence is 15 residues long. CDR1 is MDHEN, CDR2 SYDVKM, per germline. The CDR3 coding sequence is TGTGCCAGCAGTTTGGGGTCAGGGTTGAACTACGAGCAGTACTTC. Its protein product is CASSLGSGLNYEQYF.

The chain couples TRBV29-1 to TRBJ1-1; D is undetermined. V was trimmed by 3 bases and J by 3 bases, leaving 8 bases between them. The CDR3 consists of 12 residues. Germline CDR1 reads SQVTM; CDR2 reads ANQGSEA. The CDR3: CSVEPSYTEAFF. In DNA, the CDR3 is TGCAGCGTTGAGCCTTCTTACACTGAAGCTTTCTTT.